The 4 T cell receptor beta chains presented below share a single source sample, sequenced in a study of T-cell reconstitution after alpha-beta-depleted transplantation in children. Unique molecular identifiers were incorporated when the TCRbeta library was constructed. TCRdb recomputed calls from the PCR reads with MiXCR, one row per CDR3 protein. The repertoire has some 260,000 distinct CDR3 sequences, about 24% of them found once; the top ten carry about 4.8%. Specimen: PBMCs, mostly from graft donor cells, collected 360 days after TCRalphabeta/CD19-depleted stem cell transplant. The receptors were gathered from a female patient aged 2-10 years who had a stem cell transplant for congenital amegakaryocytic thrombocytopenia, so the T cells may come from the graft donor.

This chain links TRBV4-3 with TRBJ2-1; weak D call: TRBD2 (6 bases). Deletions cut 1 base from V and 8 bases from J, with 12 bases between. The CDR3 contains 14 residues. Germline V gives CDR1 LGHNA, CDR2 YSLEER. This CDR3 reads CASSQAVGSHEQFF. In nucleotides, the CDR3 is TGCGCCAGCAGCCAAGCTGTCGGGAGCCATGAGCAGTTCTTC.

Only a few counts were recorded for this clonotype. This chain connects TRBV9 to TRBJ2-5; either TRBD1 or TRBD2 may fit D (6 bases each). The CDR3 spans 16 residues. Trimming removed 0 bases at V and 5 bases at J, with 17 bases between. Germline V gene sequence: CDR1 SGDLS, CDR2 YYNGEE. CDR3 amino acids: CASSVGSRGGKETQYF. The CDR3, as DNA: TGTGCCAGCAGCGTAGGATCTCGAGGGGGGAAGGAGACCCAGTACTTC. The variable domain in full, completed from reference TRBV9 and TRBJ2-5, reads DSGVTQTPKHLITATGQRVTLRCSPRSGDLSVYWYQQSLDQGLQFLIQYYNGEERAKGNILERFSAQQFPDLHSELNLSSLELGDSALYFCASSVGSRGGKETQYFGPGTRLLVL.

V gene TRBV3-1 combines with J gene TRBJ1-1; perhaps TRBD1 as D (5 bases). Per germline, CDR1 LGHDT and CDR2 YNNKEL (reference sequence). There are 17 residues in the CDR3. V lost 0 bases to trimming and J lost 11 bases, with 25 bases between them. CDR3 nucleotide sequence: TGTGCCAGCAGCCAAGATCCGGGGGGGTTTCGGGTTATTGGCGCTTTCTTT. Translation gives CASSQDPGGFRVIGAFF.

This clonotype was seen a few times. The chain combines TRBV7-9 with TRBJ2-1; D uncertain. V gave up 3 bases and J gave up 0 bases, with 6 bases separating them. This CDR3 has 14 residues. Germline CDR1 SEHNR, CDR2 FQNEAQ (reference sequence). CDR3 DNA sequence: TGTGCCAGCAGCTTGGCGATCTCCTACAATGAGCAGTTCTTC. It specifies CASSLAISYNEQFF.